This is a list of T cell receptor beta chains from one sample in a study of blood T cell repertoires in COVID-19. Here immunoSEQ multiplex PCR was the method, and the copy in TCRdb shows in-frame clones only, minus some. Of about 230,000 clones listed, about 91% are singletons. The source material was PBMCs or T cells enriched from blood (not recorded which). The source is a woman in her forties with acute COVID-19. Both conserved end residues are part of each CDR3. The order of the fields is clone size, CDR3 length, D gene, J gene, V gene, CDR3 DNA, CDR3 protein. The D gene is left open where the match is weak. A clone size is listed for some rows: how often the clone was seen (once, few, many), or a class if it is expanded.

few 17 TRBD1 TRBJ2-3 TRBV30 TGTGCCTGGAGTGTACGCTCTGGAACAGGGGGCGTAGATACGCAGTATTTT CAWSVRSGTGGVDTQYF
NA 13 NA TRBJ2-7 TRBV5-1 TGCGCCAGCAGCTCCGGGACAACGGACGAGCAGTACTTC CASSSGTTDEQYF
NA 16 TRBD2 TRBJ2-7 TRBV7-2 TGTGCCAGCAGCTTAGCCCCTAGCGGGGGGTCCTACGAGCAGTACTTC CASSLAPSGGSYEQYF
NA 13 TRBD1 TRBJ2-2 TRBV30 TGTGCCTGGAGTGCTAGGGGGCGCGGGGAGCTGTTTTTT CAWSARGRGELFF
NA 15 TRBD1 TRBJ1-4 TRBV2 TGTGCCAGCAGGGCCGACAGGGGGAAAAATGAAAAACTGTTTTTT CASRADRGKNEKLFF
NA 14 NA TRBJ1-2 TRBV24-1 TGTGCCACCAGTGATTTGGCCGGGGGAAGTGGCTACACCTTC CATSDLAGGSGYTF
NA 15 NA TRBJ2-3 TRBV27 TGTGCCAGCAGTTTATTAGGGGTCAGCACAGATACGCAGTATTTT CASSLLGVSTDTQYF
NA 15 NA TRBJ1-6 TRBV4-1 TGCGCCAGCAGCCAGTCCAGGGGCTCAGGGTCACCCCTCCACTTT CASSQSRGSGSPLHF
NA 13 NA TRBJ2-7 TRBV30 TGTGCCTGGAGTGTGACAGGTTTCTACGAGCAGTACTTC CAWSVTGFYEQYF
NA 15 NA TRBJ2-7 TRBV2 TGTGCCAGCGATAGGCAGGGCCCTTTCTCCTACGAGCAGTACTTC CASDRQGPFSYEQYF
NA 15 TRBD1 TRBJ1-4 TRBV9 TGTGCCAGCAGCGTAGGGACAGGGGGCATTGAAAAACTGTTTTTT CASSVGTGGIEKLFF
NA 19 TRBD1 TRBJ2-4 TRBV30 TGTGCCTGGAGCCCCGGGACAGGGGGATCCAAAACGTCCAAAAACATTCAGTACTTC CAWSPGTGGSKTSKNIQYF
NA 18 TRBD1 TRBJ2-7 TRBV30 TGTGCCTGGAGTGTCGAGGGGGCGGTTTTTACTCTCCCTGACGAGCAGTACTTC CAWSVEGAVFTLPDEQYF
NA 15 TRBD2 TRBJ2-5 TRBV5-1 TGCGCCAGCTCATTAGCGGGGGAAGTGGGAGAGACCCAGTACTTC CASSLAGEVGETQYF
once 14 NA TRBJ1-2 TRBV2 TGTGCCAGCAGTGACCCGACAGCCTCAGGTGGCTACACCTTC CASSDPTASGGYTF
NA 17 NA TRBJ1-6 TRBV5-6 TGTGCCAGCAGCCTATTCTCCCAGACAGGATATAATTCACCCCTCCACTTT CASSLFSQTGYNSPLHF
NA 16 TRBD1 TRBJ2-1 TRBV7-2 TGTGCCAGCAGCCAGGGGGGGACAGGGTTGCCCCCAGAGCAGTTCTTC CASSQGGTGLPPEQFF
NA 13 NA TRBJ1-2 TRBV6-2/TRBV6-3 TGTGCCAGCAGTTACATGGGAGCCTATGGCTACACCTTC CASSYMGAYGYTF
NA 15 NA TRBJ2-5 TRBV7-9 TGTGCCAGCAGCGCCCACGGTAGCGGCCAAGAGACCCAGTACTTC CASSAHGSGQETQYF
NA 14 TRBD1 TRBJ1-2 TRBV5-4 TGTGCCAGCAGCCCACGGACAGGGGAGACTGGCTACACCTTC CASSPRTGETGYTF
NA 16 NA TRBJ2-3 TRBV19 TGTGCCAGTAGATGGGGCGGCGGGGTGAGCACAGATACGCAGTATTTT CASRWGGGVSTDTQYF
NA 16 TRBD2 TRBJ2-5 TRBV14 TGTGCCAGCAGCCAAGGGACTAGCGGGGTTGCTAAGACCCAGTACTTC CASSQGTSGVAKTQYF
NA 14 NA TRBJ1-2 TRBV2 TGTGCCAGCAGTGGCGGGACGGGGACTTATGGCTACACCTTC CASSGGTGTYGYTF
NA 14 TRBD1 TRBJ1-1 TRBV27 TGTGCCAGCCGTTTTCGGACAGGCCACACTGAAGCTTTCTTT CASRFRTGHTEAFF
NA 15 TRBD2 TRBJ2-5 TRBV3-1/TRBV3-2 TGTGCCAGCAGCCTAGGAGGGAGGGATGGGGAGACCCAGTACTTC CASSLGGRDGETQYF
once 12 NA TRBJ2-3 TRBV10-1 TGCGCCAGCAGTGAAGAGGGGGTGACGCAGTATTTT CASSEEGVTQYF
NA 12 NA TRBJ2-3 TRBV7-8 TGTGCCAGCAGCCAAAGCATCGATACGCAGTATTTT CASSQSIDTQYF
NA 15 NA TRBJ1-3 TRBV11-2 TGTGCCAGCAGCCATTGGGGCCCAGGAGGAAACACCATATATTTT CASSHWGPGGNTIYF
NA 13 NA TRBJ1-1 TRBV18 TGTGCCAGCTCAGTCACAGAGAACACTGAAGCTTTCTTT CASSVTENTEAFF
NA 13 NA TRBJ1-5 TRBV12-3/TRBV12-4 TGTGCCAGCAGTGCCAGGGCTCATCAGCCCCAGCATTTT CASSARAHQPQHF
NA 16 NA TRBJ1-6 TRBV11-2 TGTGCCAGCAGCTTAGAGTCCAGCTCCTATAATTCACCCCTCCACTTT CASSLESSSYNSPLHF
NA 14 NA TRBJ1-3 TRBV11-2 TGTGCCAGCAGCCCAGGACAGACTGGAAACACCATATATTTT CASSPGQTGNTIYF
NA 19 NA TRBJ2-4 TRBV4-1 TGCGCCAGCAGCCAAGTCATAAGAGGGAAACTTCTAGCCAAAAACATTCAGTACTTC CASSQVIRGKLLAKNIQYF
once 11 NA TRBJ1-2 TRBV10-3 TGTGCCATCAGTCCCGGAGGGGGCTACACCTTC CAISPGGGYTF
NA 12 NA TRBJ1-2 TRBV25-1 TGTGCCAGCAGTAACAGCTACTATGGCTACACCTTC CASSNSYYGYTF
NA 14 TRBD1 TRBJ1-6 TRBV9 TGTGCCAGCAGCGTGACAGGGGTTAATTCACCCCTCCACTTT CASSVTGVNSPLHF
NA 15 TRBD1 TRBJ1-2 TRBV19 TGTGCCAGTAGTATAGGCACACAGGGGGCTATTGGCTACACCTTC CASSIGTQGAIGYTF
NA 17 NA TRBJ2-2 TRBV9 TGTGCCAGCAGCTTTAGTCGCGAAATCCGAAACACCGGGGAGCTGTTTTTT CASSFSREIRNTGELFF
NA 17 TRBD2 TRBJ2-1 TRBV5-1 TGCGCCAGCAGCTTGGTACCGCTAGCGGGAGGTTACAATGAGCAGTTCTTC CASSLVPLAGGYNEQFF
NA 15 TRBD1 TRBJ1-1 TRBV2 TGTGCCAGCATCCGGACAGGCCTCATGAACACTGAAGCTTTCTTT CASIRTGLMNTEAFF
NA 15 NA TRBJ1-1 TRBV7-6 TGTGCCAGCAGCTTAGGTGGGGCCCCGGTCACTGAAGCTTTCTTT CASSLGGAPVTEAFF
NA 14 NA TRBJ1-1 TRBV7-2 TGTGCCAGCAGCTTAGGCCGGACTAACACTGAAGCTTTCTTT CASSLGRTNTEAFF
NA 16 NA TRBJ1-1 TRBV19 TGTGCCAGTAGTATAGATGGACAGATCAGGGACACTGAAGCTTTCTTT CASSIDGQIRDTEAFF